These 9 T cell receptor beta chains came from one sample sequenced in a study of T-cell reconstitution after alpha-beta-depleted transplantation in children. Preparing the TCRbeta library involved the use of unique molecular identifiers. TCRdb recomputed calls from the PCR reads with MiXCR, one row per CDR3 protein. The sample holds fewer than 700,000 distinct CDR3 sequences, over 10% seen once. The sample here was PBMCs, mostly from graft donor cells, taken 360 days after TCRalphabeta/CD19-depleted stem cell transplant. These receptors all come from a male patient younger than 18 who had a stem cell transplant for acute myeloid leukemia, so the T cells may come from the graft donor.

This clonotype was seen many times. The rearrangement joins TRBV29-1 to TRBJ2-1; D tentatively reads TRBD1 or TRBD2 (6 bases each). Deletions cut 3 bases from V and 7 bases from J, with 19 bases between. The CDR3 extends over 15 amino acids. Looked up from germline, CDR1 is SQVTM and CDR2 is ANQGSEA. CDR3 protein: CSVELMGGGMNEQFF. In nucleotides, the CDR3 is TGCAGCGTTGAGCTTATGGGGGGCGGGATGAATGAGCAGTTCTTC.

The gene calls are TRBV11-1 and TRBJ1-2; 7 bases fit TRBD1. Looked up from germline, CDR1 is SGHAT and CDR2 is FQDESV (reference sequence). CDR3 length: 15 residues. Unmatched junction bases numbered 8, after V lost 1 base and J lost 6 bases. The CDR3 sequence: CASSLDPRGIDGYTF. The CDR3 bases are TGTGCCAGCAGCTTAGATCCCAGGGGGATCGATGGCTACACCTTC. Using reference TRBV11-1 and TRBJ1-2 for the parts outside the CDR3, the full variable domain is EAEVAQSPRYKITEKSQAVAFWCDPISGHATLYWYRQILGQGPELLVQFQDESVVDDSQLPKDRFSAERLKGVDSTLKIQPAELGDSAMYLCASSLDPRGIDGYTFGSGTRLTVV.

This clonotype showed up many times. The chain is built from TRBV5-1 and TRBJ2-7, with D possibly being TRBD1 (5 bases). V lost 4 bases, J lost 6 bases, and 11 bases lay in between. CDR1 and CDR2 from the germline V gene are SGHRS and YFSETQ. This CDR3 is built from 12 residues. CDR3 sequence reads: CASSPEGVEQYF. Written as DNA, the CDR3 is TGCGCCAGCAGCCCAGAAGGGGTCGAGCAGTACTTC.

The rearrangement links TRBV10-3 to TRBJ2-2, with D perhaps TRBD1 (5 bases). Trimming removed 4 bases at V and 4 bases at J, with 10 bases between. The CDR3 spans 14 residues. Germline assignment: CDR1 ENHRY and CDR2 SYGVKD. The CDR3 loop is CAISGTSSTGELFF. CDR3 DNA sequence: TGTGCCATCAGTGGGACATCCTCCACCGGGGAGCTGTTTTTT.

This clonotype was seen repeatedly, ten times or more. The chain recombines TRBV27 with TRBJ2-7; 11 bases match TRBD2. The V and J ends lost 3 bases and 2 bases, in that order; junction bases with no gene match: 9. This CDR3 has 17 amino acids. The germline V gene has CDR1 MNHEY and CDR2 SMNVEV (reference sequence). The CDR3 protein is CASSFVAGGFLTYEQYF. The CDR3 bases are TGTGCCAGCAGTTTCGTAGCGGGGGGGTTCTTAACCTACGAGCAGTACTTC.

This chain uses TRBV4-1 with TRBJ1-1; no definite D call. Per germline, CDR1 MGHRA and CDR2 YSYEKL. The length of the CDR3 is 15 residues. Between the trimmed V and J ends, which lost 0 bases and 6 bases, there was a span of 14 bases. CDR3 in DNA: TGCGCCAGCAGCCAAGATCCGGAAGGGATCGCTGAAGCTTTCTTT. This codes for CASSQDPEGIAEAFF.

This clonotype was counted a few times. The chain is built from TRBV6-6 and TRBJ2-4; 7 positions match TRBD1. Germline V gene lookup returns CDR1 MNHNY and CDR2 SVGAGI (reference sequence). The CDR3 has 15 residues. V trimming: 8 bases; J trimming: 3 bases; junction bases outside the gene matches: 10. CDR3 sequence (DNA): TGTGCCAGCCGACCGACAGGGACGGGCAAAAACATTCAGTACTTC. Protein: CASRPTGTGKNIQYF.

The rearrangement uses TRBV20-1 and TRBJ1-2, with D tentatively TRBD1 (5 bases). CDR1 is DFQATT, CDR2 SNEGSKA, per germline (reference sequence). Trimming pared 2 bases from V and 4 bases from J, leaving 17 bases between. The length of the CDR3 is 15 residues. CDR3 amino acids: CSARQQVSRFYGYTF. CDR3 sequence (DNA): TGCAGTGCTAGACAACAGGTCTCTCGTTTCTATGGCTACACCTTC.

The chain uses TRBV7-2 and TRBJ2-7; TRBD1 matches 10 bases. J was trimmed by 0 bases and V by 5 bases; bases with no gene match: 10. Per germline, CDR1 SGHTA and CDR2 FQGNSA. CDR3 length: 17 residues. DNA for the CDR3: TGTGCCAGCAGCCGCGGACAGGGGGGGGATTTCTCCTACGAGCAGTACTTC. Its translation is CASSRGQGGDFSYEQYF.